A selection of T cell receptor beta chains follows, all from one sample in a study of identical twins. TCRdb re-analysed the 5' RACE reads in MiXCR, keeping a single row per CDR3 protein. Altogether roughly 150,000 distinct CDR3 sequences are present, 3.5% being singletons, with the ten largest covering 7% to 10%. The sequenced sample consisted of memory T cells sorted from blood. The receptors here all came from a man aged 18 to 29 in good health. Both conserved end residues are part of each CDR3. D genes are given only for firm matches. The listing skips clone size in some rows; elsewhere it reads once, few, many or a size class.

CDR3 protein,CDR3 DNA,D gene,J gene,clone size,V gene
CSASTRDGRYEQYF,TGCAGTGCTAGCACTAGGGACGGACGCTACGAGCAGTACTTC,-,TRBJ2-7,many,TRBV20-1
CASSQTGAGVPPFNEQFF,TGTGCCAGCAGCCAAACAGGCGCGGGGGTGCCGCCCTTCAATGAGCAGTTCTTC,TRBD2,TRBJ2-1,-,TRBV4-2
CSARSDRTNEQYF,TGCAGTGCCAGATCCGACAGGACCAACGAGCAGTACTTC,-,TRBJ2-7,many,TRBV20-1
CASSQVSRTGGELFF,TGCGCCAGCAGCCAAGTGAGTCGGACGGGCGGGGAGCTGTTTTTT,-,TRBJ2-2,many,TRBV4-1
CASSVDGNPGTEAFF,TGTGCCAGCAGCGTAGACGGGAACCCGGGGACTGAAGCTTTCTTT,-,TRBJ1-1,many,TRBV9
CACRHDYDSPLHF,TGTGCCTGTCGGCACGATTACGATTCACCCCTCCACTTT,-,TRBJ1-6,many,TRBV30
CASSRGENSPLHF,TGCGCCAGCAGCCGTGGAGAGAATTCACCCCTCCACTTT,-,TRBJ1-6,many,TRBV5-1
CASSRVRETQYF,TGTGCCAGCAGTCGGGTTCGTGAGACCCAGTACTTC,-,TRBJ2-5,many,TRBV6-2/TRBV6-3
CASSLDRRRGNEQFF,TGTGCCAGCAGTTTAGACAGGCGCCGAGGGAATGAGCAGTTCTTC,-,TRBJ2-1,many,TRBV27
CASSIVGTDYNEQFF,TGTGCCAGTAGTATAGTTGGGACAGACTACAATGAGCAGTTCTTC,TRBD1,TRBJ2-1,many,TRBV19